These T cell receptor beta chains were read from a single sample in a study of shared clonotypes between healthy human individuals. Method: immunoSEQ multiplex PCR; TCRdb's copy keeps in-frame clones and lacks some. Of around 700,000 clones in the sample, around 92% were seen once. The sequenced sample was naive CD8+ T cells sorted from blood. The receptors here all came from a man aged 30 to 45 in good health. CDR3s include the opening cysteine and the closing phenylalanine or tryptophan. D genes are given only for firm matches. Size is stated for part of the rows, as once, few or many counts, or as a class when the clone is expanded.

j_gene | abundance | v_gene | d_gene | CDR3aa | CDR3nt
TRBJ1-1 | NA | TRBV13 | NA | CASSLTGALNTEAFF | TGTGCCAGCAGCTTGACGGGGGCCCTGAACACTGAAGCTTTCTTT
TRBJ2-7 | NA | TRBV4-3 | TRBD2 | CASSQAFSGRGLNEQYF | TGCGCCAGCAGCCAGGCTTTTAGCGGGAGGGGCCTGAACGAGCAGTACTTC
TRBJ1-5 | NA | TRBV6-6 | NA | CASSHGGLEASQPQHF | TGTGCCAGCAGCCACGGGGGACTTGAAGCAAGCCAGCCCCAGCATTTT
TRBJ2-3 | NA | TRBV29-1 | NA | CSVLHTQASTDTQYF | TGCAGCGTTCTGCATACGCAGGCTAGCACAGATACGCAGTATTTT
TRBJ2-7 | NA | TRBV10-3 | TRBD2 | CAISDYSGSSYEQYF | TGTGCCATCAGTGACTATAGCGGGAGCTCCTACGAGCAGTACTTC
TRBJ2-5 | NA | TRBV7-2 | TRBD2 | CASSLESLAGKGLQETQYF | TGTGCCAGCAGCTTAGAATCACTAGCGGGAAAGGGGTTACAAGAGACCCAGTACTTC
TRBJ1-2 | NA | TRBV29-1 | NA | CSVVAYYGYTF | TGCAGCGTTGTAGCCTACTATGGCTACACCTTC
TRBJ1-1 | few | TRBV2 | NA | CASMNTEAFF | TGTGCCAGCATGAACACTGAAGCTTTCTTT
TRBJ2-7 | NA | TRBV7-9 | TRBD1 | CASSPQGDEQYF | TGTGCCAGCAGCCCCCAGGGGGACGAGCAGTACTTC
TRBJ2-3 | NA | TRBV19 | NA | CASSTGFTDTQYF | TGTGCCAGTAGTACAGGGTTCACAGATACGCAGTATTTT
TRBJ1-2 | NA | TRBV6-1 | NA | CASSEEDYYGYTF | TGTGCCAGCAGTGAGGAGGATTACTATGGCTACACCTTC
TRBJ2-7 | NA | TRBV6-6 | NA | CASADDSYEQYF | TGTGCCAGCGCCGACGACTCCTACGAGCAGTACTTC
TRBJ2-1 | NA | TRBV7-7 | TRBD2 | CASSVGLAGYNEQFF | TGTGCTAGCAGCGTCGGACTAGCGGGCTACAATGAGCAGTTCTTC
TRBJ2-1 | once | TRBV30 | NA | CAWSGLGGLALLDEQFF | TGTGCCTGGAGTGGTTTAGGTGGGCTAGCTCTTTTGGATGAGCAGTTCTTC
TRBJ2-7 | NA | TRBV7-6 | TRBD1 | CASSLARTGAAYEQYF | TGTGCCAGCAGCTTAGCTCGGACAGGGGCGGCCTACGAGCAGTACTTC
TRBJ2-7 | NA | TRBV15 | TRBD1 | CATSKGTGVPPPYF | TGTGCCACCAGCAAGGGGACAGGGGTCCCTCCCCCGTACTTC
TRBJ2-1 | NA | TRBV2 | TRBD2 | CASRGRTSGVSYNEQFF | TGTGCCAGCAGGGGTCGGACTAGCGGGGTCTCCTACAATGAGCAGTTCTTC
TRBJ2-7 | few | TRBV9 | NA | CASSILGDSPYDEQYF | TGTGCCAGCAGCATTCTAGGAGACAGCCCCTACGACGAGCAGTACTTC
TRBJ2-1 | NA | TRBV27 | TRBD2 | CASSFGGRVLLFF | TGTGCCAGCAGTTTTGGCGGGAGGGTCCTTTTGTTCTTC
TRBJ2-3 | NA | TRBV5-6 | NA | CASSTDRRTDTQYF | TGTGCCAGCAGCACGGACAGAAGAACAGATACGCAGTATTTT
TRBJ1-2 | NA | TRBV7-9 | TRBD1 | CASSLNLDRVHF | TGTGCCAGCAGCTTAAACCTGGACAGGGTTCACTTC
TRBJ1-5 | NA | TRBV2 | NA | CASSERAYSNQPQHF | TGTGCCAGCAGTGAACGGGCGTATAGCAATCAGCCCCAGCATTTT
TRBJ2-7 | NA | TRBV28 | TRBD1 | CASSPPRDRYEQYF | TGTGCCAGCAGTCCTCCTCGGGACAGATACGAGCAGTACTTC
TRBJ1-2 | NA | TRBV21-1 | NA | CASSIAGTGTLTGYTF | TGTGCCAGCAGCATAGCCGGGACAGGGACTCTGACTGGCTACACCTTC
TRBJ2-3 | NA | TRBV29-1 | NA | CSAAWGEDTQYF | TGCAGCGCCGCCTGGGGGGAGGATACGCAGTATTTT
TRBJ2-1 | NA | TRBV19 | TRBD2 | CASLTSGSSYNEQFF | TGTGCCAGTTTGACTAGCGGGAGCTCCTACAATGAGCAGTTCTTC
TRBJ2-7 | once | TRBV4-3 | NA | CASSQDYGSYEQYF | TGCGCCAGCAGCCAAGACTACGGGAGCTACGAGCAGTACTTC
TRBJ2-6 | NA | TRBV27 | NA | CASSLGPTANVLTF | TGTGCCAGCAGTCTCGGGCCCACCGCCAACGTCCTGACTTTC
TRBJ2-7 | NA | TRBV7-9 | TRBD1 | CASSGPGQDYYEQYF | TGTGCCAGCAGCGGCCCGGGACAGGATTACTACGAGCAGTACTTC
TRBJ1-5 | NA | TRBV27 | NA | CASSLTGRGQPQHF | TGTGCCAGCAGTTTAACAGGCAGGGGTCAGCCCCAGCATTTT
TRBJ2-1 | once | TRBV5-6 | NA | CASSKRDSFSLDEQFF | TGTGCCAGCAGCAAAAGGGACTCTTTTTCCCTGGATGAGCAGTTCTTC
TRBJ2-1 | NA | TRBV9 | TRBD1 | CASSAGGGSSYNEQFF | TGTGCCAGCAGCGCAGGGGGCGGCAGCTCCTACAATGAGCAGTTCTTC
TRBJ2-3 | NA | TRBV9 | NA | CASSVVGSGLDTQYF | TGTGCCAGCAGCGTGGTCGGTAGCGGTCTAGATACGCAGTATTTT
TRBJ2-2 | NA | TRBV4-1 | TRBD2 | CASSPGLLTGELFF | TGCGCCAGCAGCCCGGGACTACTCACCGGGGAGCTGTTTTTT
TRBJ2-1 | NA | TRBV6-5 | TRBD2 | CASSSPIAGVSEQFF | TGTGCCAGCAGTTCTCCCATAGCGGGAGTCAGTGAGCAGTTCTTC
TRBJ2-3 | once | TRBV2 | NA | CASRRRTDSDTQYF | TGTGCCAGCAGGAGGAGGACAGATTCAGATACGCAGTATTTT
TRBJ1-4 | NA | TRBV5-1 | NA | CASSLAMGATNEKLFF | TGCGCCAGCAGCTTGGCTATGGGTGCTACTAATGAAAAACTGTTTTTT
TRBJ2-1 | once | TRBV7-9 | NA | CASSLIQGKVDEQFF | TGTGCCAGCAGCTTAATCCAGGGTAAGGTGGATGAGCAGTTCTTC
TRBJ2-7 | NA | TRBV6-5 | NA | CASSYMARSYEQYF | TGTGCCAGCAGTTATATGGCAAGGTCTTACGAGCAGTACTTC
TRBJ2-1 | NA | TRBV27 | NA | CASEKYNEQFF | TGTGCCAGCGAGAAGTACAATGAGCAGTTCTTC
TRBJ2-7 | NA | TRBV7-9 | TRBD1 | CASSQVDRGGYEQYF | TGTGCCAGCAGCCAAGTGGACAGGGGAGGCTACGAGCAGTACTTC
TRBJ2-1 | NA | TRBV13 | NA | CASSPRGSGASYNEQFF | TGTGCCAGCAGCCCAAGGGGGTCGGGAGCGTCCTACAATGAGCAGTTCTTC
TRBJ2-7 | NA | TRBV29-1 | NA | CSVLETNLSYEQYF | TGCAGCGTTTTGGAGACAAACCTATCCTACGAGCAGTACTTC
TRBJ2-7 | NA | TRBV27 | NA | CASTPRGIATYEQYF | TGTGCCAGCACCCCTCGCGGGATCGCCACCTACGAGCAGTACTTC
TRBJ2-1 | NA | TRBV6-6 | NA | CASSYWGEQFF | TGTGCCAGCAGTTACTGGGGAGAGCAGTTCTTC
TRBJ2-3 | NA | TRBV7-9 | NA | CASSKGVEDTQYF | TGTGCCAGCAGTAAGGGGGTCGAGGATACGCAGTATTTT
TRBJ2-7 | NA | TRBV19 | TRBD2 | CASSIALGGSYEQYF | TGTGCCAGTAGTATAGCCCTCGGGGGGAGCTACGAGCAGTACTTC
TRBJ2-7 | NA | TRBV5-1 | NA | CASSLAGVGEQYF | TGCGCCAGCAGCTTGGCTGGGGTTGGCGAGCAGTACTTC
TRBJ1-2 | NA | TRBV7-2 | TRBD1 | CASSPDTGGAGYGYTF | TGTGCCAGCAGCCCAGACACAGGGGGCGCGGGGTATGGCTACACCTTC
TRBJ1-1 | once | TRBV10-2 | NA | CASRGSDTATEAFF | TGCGCCAGCAGAGGGTCCGATACCGCCACTGAAGCTTTCTTT
TRBJ1-5 | NA | TRBV7-9 | NA | CASSHGQSNQPQHF | TGTGCCAGCAGCCACGGACAGAGCAATCAGCCCCAGCATTTT
TRBJ2-7 | NA | TRBV11-2 | NA | CASSLAGQTYEQYF | TGTGCCAGCAGCTTAGCAGGACAAACCTACGAGCAGTACTTC
TRBJ2-1 | NA | TRBV27 | NA | CASRLSNYNEQFF | TGTGCCAGCAGATTATCAAACTACAATGAGCAGTTCTTC
TRBJ2-7 | NA | TRBV7-9 | NA | CASSLESPGSYEQYF | TGTGCCAGCAGCTTAGAATCCCCGGGATCCTACGAGCAGTACTTC
TRBJ2-1 | NA | TRBV20-1 | NA | CSARVYNEQFF | TGCAGTGCTAGAGTCTACAATGAGCAGTTCTTC
TRBJ2-2 | NA | TRBV4-1 | TRBD2 | CASSLLVSAGVEELFF | TGCGCCAGCAGCCTCCTTGTCTCGGCGGGAGTTGAGGAGCTGTTTTTT
TRBJ2-3 | NA | TRBV29-1 | NA | CSVDVADTDTQYF | TGCAGCGTTGATGTGGCGGATACAGATACGCAGTATTTT